This entry is about one TCR beta chain. This entry is derived from a study of OX40 agonist ivuxolimab in advanced cancers. Assay used: immunoSEQ multiplex PCR; TCRdb lists only in-frame clones, some missing. This repertoire shows 95,000 to 100,000 clones, roughly four fifths found once; its top ten account for roughly 1.5%. The CDR3 covers 13 residues. The rearrangement links TRBV7-5 to TRBJ1-1. TRBV7-5 is a recognized pseudogene. Sequenced here: CD4+ or CD8+ T cells sorted from blood, sampled in a trial of the OX40 agonist ivuxolimab. The sequence derives from an adult with an advanced solid tumor such as melanoma, head and neck, liver or kidney cancer. The DNA for the CDR3 is TGTGCCAGCAGCGCGCAGATGAACACTGAAGCTTTCTTT. It encodes CASSAQMNTEAFF.